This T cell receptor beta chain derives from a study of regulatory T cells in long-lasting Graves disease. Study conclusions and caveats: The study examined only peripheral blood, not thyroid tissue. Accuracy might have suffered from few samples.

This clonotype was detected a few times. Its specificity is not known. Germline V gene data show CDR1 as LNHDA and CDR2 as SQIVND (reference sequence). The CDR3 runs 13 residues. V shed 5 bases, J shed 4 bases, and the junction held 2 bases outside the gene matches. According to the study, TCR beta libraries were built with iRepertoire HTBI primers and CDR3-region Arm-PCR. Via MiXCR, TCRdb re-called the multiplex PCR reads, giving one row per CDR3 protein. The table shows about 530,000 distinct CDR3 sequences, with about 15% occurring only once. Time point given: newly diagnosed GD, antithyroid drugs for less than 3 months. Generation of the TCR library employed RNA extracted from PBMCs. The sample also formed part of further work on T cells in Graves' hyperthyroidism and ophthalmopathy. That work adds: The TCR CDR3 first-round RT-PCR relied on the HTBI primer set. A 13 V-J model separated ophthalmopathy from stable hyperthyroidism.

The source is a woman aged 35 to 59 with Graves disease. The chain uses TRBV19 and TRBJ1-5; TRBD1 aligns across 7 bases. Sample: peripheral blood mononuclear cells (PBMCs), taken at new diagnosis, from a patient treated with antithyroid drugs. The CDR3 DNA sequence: TGTGCCAGTAGTGGGGGACAGAATCAGCCCCAGCATTTT. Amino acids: CASSGGQNQPQHF.